Listed here are 2 T cell receptor beta chains from one sample, sequenced in a study of cytomegalovirus exposure and HLA in healthy donors. PCR was performed using 60 Vbeta and 13 Jbeta primers. The data were produced by immunoSEQ multiplex PCR, yet TCRdb's version contains in-frame clones alone and is incomplete. The data show about 110,000 clones, about four fifths seen once. Sequencing used PBMCs. These receptors originate from a man aged 25 to 40 in good health and CMV-seropositive.

This chain uses TRBV2 with TRBJ2-1, with a weak D call TRBD2 (6 bases). The CDR3 contains 14 residues. In germline, CDR1 is SNHLY, CDR2 FYNNEI. The ends were cut back, 6 bases at V and 0 bases at J, with 9 bases in the middle. The CDR3 DNA follows: TGTGCCAGCAGCCCGGGACTCTCCTACAATGAGCAGTTCTTC. It encodes CASSPGLSYNEQFF. Full variable domain (missing parts from reference TRBV2 and TRBJ2-1): EPEVTQTPSHQVTQMGQEVILRCVPISNHLYFYWYRQILGQKVEFLVSFYNNEISEKSEIFDDQFSVERPDGSNFTLKIRSTKLEDSAMYFCASSPGLSYNEQFFGPGTRLTVL.

The chain has TRBV6-1 and TRBJ2-3; D is unresolved. This CDR3 contains 12 residues. V was pared by 6 bases and J by 4 bases, with 8 bases between. Germline V gives CDR1 MNHNS, CDR2 SASEGT. DNA for the CDR3: TGTGCCAGCAGGGCTCACGCAGATACGCAGTATTTT. As protein: CASRAHADTQYF.